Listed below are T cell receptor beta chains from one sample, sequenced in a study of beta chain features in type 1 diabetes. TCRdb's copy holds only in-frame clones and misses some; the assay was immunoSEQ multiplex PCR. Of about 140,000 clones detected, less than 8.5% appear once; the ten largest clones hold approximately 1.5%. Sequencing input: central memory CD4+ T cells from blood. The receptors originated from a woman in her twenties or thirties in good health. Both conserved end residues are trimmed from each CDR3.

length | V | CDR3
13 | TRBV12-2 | ASRLGGIRTDTQY
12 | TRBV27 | ASSLSYRNYGYT
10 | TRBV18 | ASSGTQETQY
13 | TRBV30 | AWNRGGVGNQPQH
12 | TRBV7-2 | ASRPDAGQNIQY
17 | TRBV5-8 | ASSQFRASGISNTGELF
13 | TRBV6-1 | ASSEFGESTDTQY
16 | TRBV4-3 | ASSRERETSTSSYEQY
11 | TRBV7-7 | ASSLQRDTEAF
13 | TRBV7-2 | ASSFSGVGNQPQH
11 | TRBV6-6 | ASSYSTQGKQF
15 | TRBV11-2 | ASRRTGGSRNNEKLF
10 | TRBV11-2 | ASSLQTDTQY
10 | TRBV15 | ATSREAQPQH
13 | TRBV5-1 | ASSLSGGNWYEQY
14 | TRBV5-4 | ASSAARGVYTGELF
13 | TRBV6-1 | ASSARTGGKETQY
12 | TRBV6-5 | ASRAGGAYNEQF
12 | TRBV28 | ASSLGGAGAGYT
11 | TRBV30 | AWTPQGSYGYT
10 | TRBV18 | ASTTENQPQH
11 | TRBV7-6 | ASSLSSREGYT
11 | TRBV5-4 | ASSFNRGTEAF
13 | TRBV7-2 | ASSSQGLAGHEQF
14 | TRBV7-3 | ASNFPWSSSYNEQF
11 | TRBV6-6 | ASSLDLYNEQF
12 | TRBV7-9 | ASSSGTGSYEQY
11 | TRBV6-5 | ASSPMGARGYT
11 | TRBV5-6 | ASSQDRDQPQH
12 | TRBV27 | ASTSGQGNQPQH
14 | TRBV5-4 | ASSHQPGQGAKPQH
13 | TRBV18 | ASSLGNLNTGELF
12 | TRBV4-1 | ASSQPGTSGEQF
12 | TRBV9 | ASSTDRVAGELF
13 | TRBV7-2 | ASSTGTGLPGELF
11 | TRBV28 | ASSLDSNYGYT
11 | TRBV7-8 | ASSEDSGQPQH
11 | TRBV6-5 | ASSKLEAGELF
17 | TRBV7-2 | ASIRSPQGASSGANVLT
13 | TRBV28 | ASSLQGGTNEKLF
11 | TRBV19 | ASSTSGRGTQY
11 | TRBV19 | ASKKNGNTEAF
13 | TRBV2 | ASSRDRGQSYEQY
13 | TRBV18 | ASSPSRTGDGGAF
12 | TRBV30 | AWTTGVAKNIQY